This TCR beta chain was sequenced in a study of immune evolution from preneoplasia to lung adenocarcinoma. As for the study in general: HLA loss of heterozygosity: under 7.5% AIS, under 19% MIA, approximately 35% ADC, none AAH. Findings and caveats of the study: Later-stage lesions seemingly showed higher T cell density and diversity than normal lung.

Trimming cost V 0 bases and J 2 bases; bases outside gene matches: 4. This CDR3 spans 16 amino acids. The germline gives CDR1 SGHNT, CDR2 YYREEE (reference sequence). A note on this clone: Its target is unknown.

Data came from immunoSEQ multiplex PCR; TCRdb stores just in-frame clones and leaves some out. The profile covers around 21,000 clones, with about 80% appearing a single time and around 6% taken by the ten largest. Two lung cancer pathologists independently confirmed each histologic diagnosis. The receptor was derived from a person between 55 and 70 years old with lung adenocarcinoma. The sample taken for sequencing was FFPE invasive lung adenocarcinoma tissue. The V call is TRBV5-4, the J call TRBJ2-3; 9 nucleotides agree with TRBD1. The CDR3 protein is CASSLGGQGATDTQYF. As DNA, the CDR3 is TGTGCCAGCAGCTTGGGGGGACAGGGAGCCACAGATACGCAGTATTTT.